This T cell receptor (beta chain) was identified in a study of T-cell memory formation after mild COVID-19. Whole-study findings and limits: The pre-infection memory compartment contained some responding clones, suggesting cross-reactive memory joined.

Notes on this clonotype: Its specificity is not known.

TCRdb recomputed calls from the 5' RACE reads with MiXCR, one row per CDR3 protein. The sample lists roughly 130,000 distinct CDR3 sequences, 16% occurring once. This CDR3 region has 15 residues. V was cut by 1 base and J by 4 bases, with 14 bases left in between. Germline V lookup: CDR1 SGHRS, CDR2 YFSETQ. This sequence joins TRBV5-1 and TRBJ2-5; D gene unclear. This clonotype was sampled from an adult woman who had mild COVID-19 (a few samples of this study predate the infection). Cell type and time point are not known. The sample comprised PBMCs or a T cell subset sorted from them (not recorded which). The DNA for the CDR3 is TGCGCCAGCAGCTTGCCGGCTGGGATGGGAGAGACCCAGTACTTC. Amino acids: CASSLPAGMGETQYF. Combining the CDR3 with reference TRBV5-1 and TRBJ2-5 gives the whole variable domain KAGVTQTPRYLIKTRGQQVTLSCSPISGHRSVSWYQQTPGQGLQFLFEYFSETQRNKGNFPGRFSGRQFSNSRSEMNVSTLELGDSALYLCASSLPAGMGETQYFGPGTRLLVL.